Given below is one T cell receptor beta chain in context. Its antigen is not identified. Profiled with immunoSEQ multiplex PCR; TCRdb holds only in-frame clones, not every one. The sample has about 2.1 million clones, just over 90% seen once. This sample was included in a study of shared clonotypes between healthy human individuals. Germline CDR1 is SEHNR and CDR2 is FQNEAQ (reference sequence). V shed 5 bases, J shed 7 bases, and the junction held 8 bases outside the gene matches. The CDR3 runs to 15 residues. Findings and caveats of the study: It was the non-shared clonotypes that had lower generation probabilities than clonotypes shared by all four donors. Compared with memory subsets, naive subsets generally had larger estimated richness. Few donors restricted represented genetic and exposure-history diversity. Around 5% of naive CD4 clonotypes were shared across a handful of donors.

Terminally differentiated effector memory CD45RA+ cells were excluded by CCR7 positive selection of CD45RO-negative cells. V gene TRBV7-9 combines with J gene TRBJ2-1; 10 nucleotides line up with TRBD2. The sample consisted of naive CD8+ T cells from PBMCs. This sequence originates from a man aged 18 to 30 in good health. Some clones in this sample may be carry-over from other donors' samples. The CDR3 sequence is CASSAPGLANNEQFF. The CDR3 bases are TGTGCCAGCAGCGCCCCGGGACTAGCGAATAATGAGCAGTTCTTC.